This T cell receptor (beta chain) was identified during a study of blood T cell repertoires in COVID-19. Study information: Acute and convalescent COVID-19 samples came from the United States, Italy and Spain. T cells, B-cell-depleted T cells, or PBMCs provided the cDNA or gDNA that served as material.

This CDR3 is built from 15 residues. CDR1 and CDR2 (germline): KGHSH, LQKENI. The V end lost 4 bases, the J end lost 6 bases, and 18 bases lay between the germline ends. Per the original data handling: Amplification of reference gene primers provided the estimated nucleated cell counts. The assay was immunoSEQ multiplex PCR, and TCRdb's table has in-frame clones only and misses some. That table is the source of V, J and clone size, and D and trimming were worked out from the DNA. The table includes roughly 700,000 clones, more than 80% detected once. This clonotype was obtained from a woman under 30 with acute or convalescent COVID-19. The sample consisted of peripheral blood. This chain connects TRBV18 to TRBJ1-1, with a possible D match to TRBD1 (6 bases). The CDR3 nucleotides read TGTGCCAGCTCACGGCCCGTAGGACAGAGACCTGAAGCTTTCTTT. This gives the protein CASSRPVGQRPEAFF.